This T cell receptor beta chain was obtained from a study of T cells in Graves' hyperthyroidism and ophthalmopathy. In its sample, this clonotype was seen many times. The TCR beta CDR3 regions underwent amplification using RNA transcripts as the source. A set of HTBI primers served as the primers for a first-round RT-PCR of the TCR CDR3. MiXCR, applied by TCRdb to the multiplex PCR reads, yields one record per CDR3 protein. The data show about 52,000 distinct CDR3 sequences, approximately 52% seen once. V lost 5 bases, J lost 7 bases, and 4 bases stayed unmatched. The CDR3 covers 13 residues. Germline V gene data show CDR1 as SNHLY and CDR2 as FYNNEI.

The clonotype was recovered from a woman in her forties or fifties with Graves' ophthalmopathy. The chain uses TRBV2 and TRBJ2-2; TRBD2 matches 7 bases. The sample consisted of blood. This CDR3 is CASSQGLVGELFF. CDR3 bases: TGTGCCAGCAGTCAAGGACTAGTCGGGGAGCTGTTTTTT.